A selection of T cell receptor beta chains follows, all from one sample in a study of blood T cell repertoires in COVID-19. Assay used: immunoSEQ multiplex PCR; TCRdb lists only in-frame clones, some missing. The sample holds a few hundred thousand clones, roughly 84% seen once. The sequencing input was peripheral blood. The source of these receptors is a young woman with acute or convalescent COVID-19. The CDR3 runs from the conserved cysteine through the conserved F or W. Fields, in order: clone size, J gene, V gene, D gene, CDR3 DNA, CDR3 protein. D genes are given only for firm matches. Rows give clone size only sometimes, using once, few, many, or a class for an expanded clone.

- TRBJ2-7 TRBV29-1 - TGCAGCGTGTCTTCAGTCAGCAGGGTGGGATACGAGCAGTACTTC CSVSSVSRVGYEQYF
few TRBJ1-1 TRBV5-1 TRBD1 TGCGCCAGCAGCTTGGCATTCGGGACAGGGGGATTCCCGTCTTTCTTT CASSLAFGTGGFPSFF
once TRBJ1-4 TRBV7-6 TRBD1 TGTGCCAGCAGCTTAAGACAGGGGGGAACTAATGAAAAACTGTTTTTT CASSLRQGGTNEKLFF
- TRBJ2-1 TRBV15 TRBD2 TGTGCCACCAGCACCTGGCGGGGGGCTCGGAATGAGCAGTTCTTC CATSTWRGARNEQFF
- TRBJ1-1 TRBV6-5 TRBD1 TGTGCCAGCAGCCACGGGACAGGGAACGCTGAAGCTTTCTTT CASSHGTGNAEAFF
- TRBJ2-1 TRBV9 TRBD2 TGTGCCAGCAGCCCAAGGGGGCTCACTAGCGGGGACGGCTACAATGAGCAGTTCTTC CASSPRGLTSGDGYNEQFF
- TRBJ2-7 TRBV11-3 TRBD2 TGTGCCAGCAGCGGAGAGCGGGAGGGCGAGCAGTACTTC CASSGEREGEQYF
- TRBJ2-1 TRBV27 - TGTGCCAGCAGTTTATCGACAGGTTCCTACAATGAGCAGTTCTTC CASSLSTGSYNEQFF
- TRBJ1-3 TRBV5-4 - TGTGCCAGCAGCTCGGTCCTCTCTGGAAACACCATATATTTT CASSSVLSGNTIYF
- TRBJ2-5 TRBV28 - TGTGCCAGCAGTTTCGGGGGTGGGCAAGAGACCCAGTACTTC CASSFGGGQETQYF
- TRBJ2-7 TRBV5-6 - TGTGCCAGCAGCTTCGAAGGGGCCTCCTACGAGCAGTACTTC CASSFEGASYEQYF
- TRBJ2-1 TRBV5-8 TRBD2 TGTGCCAGCAGCCCGGGACTAGCCCCAGGTCGTGAGCAGTTCTTC CASSPGLAPGREQFF
once TRBJ2-6 TRBV28 - TGTGCCAGCAGTTCTAGACAGGGACTTCACTCTGGGGCCAACGTCCTGACTTTC CASSSRQGLHSGANVLTF
- TRBJ1-1 TRBV5-6 TRBD1 TGTGCCAGCAGCTTTGTCGGACAGGGGAGGACTGAAGCTTTCTTT CASSFVGQGRTEAFF
- TRBJ2-5 TRBV24-1 TRBD2 TGTGCCACCAGTGATCCGGGACTAGTCGCCGAGACCCAGTACTTC CATSDPGLVAETQYF
- TRBJ2-1 TRBV10-3 TRBD1 TGTGCCATCAGTGGACAGGGGGCGAGCGTTGTCTACAATGAGCAGTTCTTC CAISGQGASVVYNEQFF
once TRBJ2-1 TRBV7-8 TRBD2 TGTGCCAGCAGCTTAGGCCTAGCGGAAAACAATGAGCAGTTCTTC CASSLGLAENNEQFF
medium-sized TRBJ2-5 TRBV7-2 - TGTGCCAGCAGCTCAGATCACCAAGAGACCCAGTACTTC CASSSDHQETQYF
few TRBJ2-7 TRBV29-1 TRBD2 TGCAGCGTTGTGGGTAGCGGGACCCAATACGAGCAGTACTTC CSVVGSGTQYEQYF
- TRBJ2-3 TRBV24-1 TRBD1 TGTGCCACCAGTGCCCCGGGACAGGGAAGAGATACGCAGTATTTT CATSAPGQGRDTQYF
- TRBJ2-2 TRBV4-3 - TGCGCCAGCAGCCAACTACCGACAGAGAGTAACACCGGGGAGCTGTTTTTT CASSQLPTESNTGELFF
- TRBJ2-3 TRBV28 TRBD2 TGTGCCAGCAGTCCCGGGGTAGCGGGAGGGCCGAGGGGAGATACGCAGTATTTT CASSPGVAGGPRGDTQYF
- TRBJ1-5 TRBV7-9 - TGTGCCAGCAGCCCTACGTGGGGAGGGCAGCCCCAGCATTTT CASSPTWGGQPQHF
- TRBJ2-7 TRBV11-2 TRBD2 TGTGCCAGCAGCTTGGGGGGGGAGCTCCCCCACGAGCAGTACTTC CASSLGGELPHEQYF
- TRBJ2-7 TRBV7-8 TRBD1 TGTGCCAGCAGCCATCCCGGGACAGGGGCATCCTACGAGCAGTACTTC CASSHPGTGASYEQYF